The clone carrying this T cell receptor beta chain was detected ten times or more. Total RNA (approximately 500 ng) served as template for TCR beta cDNA synthesis primed by a constant-region primer. Investigators got TCR beta libraries out of three nested multiplex PCR rounds, done with slightly modified ARM-PCR. Each of the first two PCR rounds ran approximately 9 cycles with TRBV1-TRBV30 forward and C-beta reverse primers. MiXCR, applied by TCRdb to the multiplex PCR reads, yields one record per CDR3 protein. The table includes about 48,000 distinct CDR3 sequences, over 65% detected once. Per the germline V gene, CDR1 is MDHEN and CDR2 is SYDVKM. The length of the CDR3 is 14 residues. The J segment lost 5 bases and the V segment lost 7 bases, leaving 10 bases of the junction unmatched. This record belongs to a study of tumor-infiltrating lymphocytes in primary liver carcinoma. It was from approximately 20-30 mg of unsorted bulk tissue that RNA and DNA were co-extracted.

This TCR came from a man aged 40-49 years with primary liver carcinoma and hepatitis B virus infection. The V gene is TRBV28, the J gene TRBJ2-5, with TRBD1 matching over 7 bases. The material sequenced was liver tumor tissue from sampling region 3. Subset here: tumor region T3, left-lateral pole. This CDR3 reads CASTQGDRAETQYF. CDR3 nucleotides: TGTGCCAGCACCCAAGGAGACAGGGCCGAGACCCAGTACTTC.